This TCR beta chain was retrieved from a study of cytomegalovirus exposure and HLA in healthy donors. Overall study results and limits: A prior analysis recorded that most TCR beta V segments were productive about 87% or about 30% of the time. It was confirmed in vitro that a few of the CMV-associated chains were specific for CMV antigens. For TCR beta chains, V- and J-gene trimming was later linked to a missense DCLRE1C variant.

The ends were cut back, 5 bases at V and 6 bases at J, with 13 bases in the middle. CDR3 size: 13 residues. Germline V gene data show CDR1 as MDHEN and CDR2 as SYDVKM. Primers included in the PCR were 60 Vbeta and 13 Jbeta primers. Data came from immunoSEQ multiplex PCR; TCRdb stores just in-frame clones and leaves some out. The sample lists about 43,000 clones; around 65% were seen once. About this clone: Its target is not known.

The chain joins TRBV28 to TRBJ1-1, with TRBD1 as a possible D gene (6 bases). Material: PBMCs. The clonotype originates from a human donor in good health. The CDR3, as DNA: TGTGCCAGCAGTCTACAGGGTTCTCCTGAAGCTTTCTTT. This sequence encodes CASSLQGSPEAFF.